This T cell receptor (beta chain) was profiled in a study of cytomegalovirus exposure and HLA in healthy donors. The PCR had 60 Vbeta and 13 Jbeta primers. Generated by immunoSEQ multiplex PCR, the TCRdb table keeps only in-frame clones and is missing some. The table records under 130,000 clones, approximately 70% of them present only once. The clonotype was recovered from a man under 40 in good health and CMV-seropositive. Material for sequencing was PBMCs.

CDR3 sequence: CASSRAGSNEQFF. The CDR3 DNA reads as TGTGCCAGCAGCAGGGCGGGGAGTAATGAGCAGTTCTTC. The V call is TRBV9, the J call TRBJ2-1, with D possibly TRBD2 on 6 matching bases. CDR1 SGDLS and CDR2 YYNGEE come from the germline V gene. Trimming pared 4 bases from V and 7 bases from J, leaving 12 bases between. The CDR3 runs 13 residues.